The 22 T cell receptor beta chains below were found in one sample sequenced in a study of regulatory T cells in long-lasting Graves disease. Time point described: persistent/refractory GD, antithyroid drugs over 5 years with positive TRAb. The TCR library was made from RNA that had been extracted from PBMCs in TRIzol. Arm-PCR of CDR3 regions and iRepertoire HTBI primers were the basis on which TCR beta libraries were built. TCRdb processed the multiplex PCR reads anew with MiXCR; each CDR3 protein has one entry. The sample has approximately 400,000 distinct CDR3 sequences; less than 25% are singletons. The sample consisted of peripheral blood mononuclear cells (PBMCs), taken when the disease was refractory, from a patient treated with antithyroid drugs. The receptors shown here come from a female donor with Graves disease.

This clonotype is medium-sized. The rearrangement links TRBV2 to TRBJ2-7; maybe TRBD2 (6 bases). Trimming took 3 bases from V and 4 from J, leaving 10 bases between them. The CDR3 covers 13 residues. Germline CDR1 SNHLY, CDR2 FYNNEI. The CDR3 nucleotides read TGTGCCAGCAGTGATTCCGGGAGATACGAGCAGTACTTC. Encoded protein: CASSDSGRYEQYF.

This clonotype was counted ten times or more. The rearrangement links TRBV18 to TRBJ2-5, with 8 positions matching TRBD1. The CDR3 is 13 amino acids. Germline V gene lookup returns CDR1 KGHSH and CDR2 LQKENI. The J segment lost 5 bases and the V segment lost 8 bases, leaving 7 bases of the junction unmatched. The CDR3 bases are TGTGCCAGCAGCTCCCGACAGGGGGAGACCCAGTACTTC. It specifies CASSSRQGETQYF. Filled out from reference TRBV18 and TRBJ2-5, the complete variable domain reads NAGVMQNPRHLVRRRGQEARLRCSPMKGHSHVYWYRQLPEEGLKFMVYLQKENIIDESGMPKERFSAEFPKEGPSILRIQQVVRGDSAAYFCASSSRQGETQYFGPGTRLLVL.

The table lists this clonotype with a few counts. It is likely a read error, because the conserved phenylalanine at the end of the CDR3 is missing. V gene TRBV28 combines with J gene TRBJ1-6; D call uncertain. The V gene lost 6 bases and the J gene lost 7 bases, with 10 bases spanning the gap. The CDR3 sequence is 13 residues long. The germline V gene has CDR1 MDHEN and CDR2 SYDVKM. The CDR3 region has the DNA TGTGCCAGCAGACCAGGCCTGAATTCACCCCTCCACCTT. As protein: CASRPGLNSPLHL.

V is TRBV5-1 and J is TRBJ2-7; D ambiguous. The CDR3 consists of 15 residues. CDR1 is SGHRS and CDR2 is YFSETQ in the germline V gene. V lost 2 bases and J 5 bases, leaving 17 bases between the germline ends. CDR3 coding DNA: TGCGCCAGCAGCTTAAGCGCCGGTATTGAGCACGAGCAGTACTTC. It yields the protein CASSLSAGIEHEQYF.

The gene calls are TRBV28 and TRBJ2-3; 10 nucleotides agree with TRBD2. CDR1 and CDR2 (germline): MDHEN, SYDVKM. The V gene end was trimmed by 7 bases and the J gene end by 1 base; junction bases not matched to a gene: 2. The CDR3 loop spans 14 amino acids. The CDR3: CASTGLAGTDTQYF. For the CDR3, the DNA is TGTGCCAGCACCGGACTAGCGGGCACAGATACGCAGTATTTT.

The sample holds many counts of this clonotype. The genes are TRBV20-1 and TRBJ2-5; the D gene is possibly TRBD2 (6 bases). Germline CDR1 reads DFQATT; CDR2 reads SNEGSKA (reference sequence). The CDR3 is 14 amino acids. V lost 2 bases to trimming and J lost 0 bases, with 10 bases between them. The CDR3 DNA reads TGCAGTGCTAGAAGGGACTGGGACCAAGAGACCCAGTACTTC. Its translation: CSARRDWDQETQYF.

This clonotype was counted a few times. The chain recombines TRBV28 with TRBJ2-5; 8 bases line up with TRBD1. The CDR3 covers 12 residues. The junction had 1 base not matched to a gene; V was cut back by 5 bases and J by 5 bases. The germline V gene has CDR1 MDHEN and CDR2 SYDVKM. For the CDR3, the DNA is TGTGCCAGCAGTCAGGGGGCGGAGACCCAGTACTTC. Translating gives CASSQGAETQYF.

This rearrangement joins TRBV6-2 or TRBV6-3 to TRBJ2-2; tentatively, D is TRBD1 (5 bases). V lost 7 bases and J lost 0, with 12 bases in between. This CDR3 has 15 amino acids. Germline-derived CDR1 and CDR2 are MNHEY and SVGEGT. CDR3 loop: CASIGAGANTGELFF. The CDR3 DNA reads as TGTGCCAGCATAGGGGCAGGCGCGAACACCGGGGAGCTGTTTTTT.

This clonotype has a count of ten or more. V gene TRBV12-3 or TRBV12-4 combines with J gene TRBJ1-2, with D maybe TRBD1 (5 bases). V lost 6 bases and J lost 6, with 17 bases in between. This CDR3 region has 14 residues. The CDR3 region has the DNA TGTGCCAGCAGCCTCGGGACTCCCGGGCATGGCTACACCTTC. Translation: CASSLGTPGHGYTF.

This clonotype was counted ten times or more. This rearrangement joins TRBV2 to TRBJ1-4; 8 bases agree with TRBD1. CDR3 length: 13 residues. The germline V gene encodes CDR1 SNHLY and CDR2 FYNNEI. V gave up 7 bases and J gave up 5 bases; unmatched junction bases: 3. The CDR3 spells CASNGQGNEKLFF. In DNA, the CDR3 is TGTGCCAGCAATGGACAGGGAAATGAAAAACTGTTTTTT.

This clonotype was seen a handful of times. The CDR3 loop reads CASSRGGKGGELFF. The CDR3 DNA follows: TGTGCCAGCAGCCGAGGGGGCAAAGGCGGGGAGCTGTTTTTT. The chain couples TRBV14 to TRBJ2-2; 7 bases are a match to TRBD1. Germline loops: CDR1 SGHDN, CDR2 FVKESK. With V trimmed by 4 bases and J by 7 bases, 6 bases remained unmatched. The CDR3 is made up of 14 amino acids.

With regard to this clonotype: At one of its ends the junction is not consistent with the germline gene, which may arise from a read error. The chain couples TRBV28 to TRBJ1-6, with 10 bases lining up with TRBD1. The CDR3 length is 15 residues. Germline-derived CDR1 and CDR2 are MDHEN and SYDVKM. CDR3 amino acids: CASCFRDRGNSPLHF. CDR3 in DNA: TGTGCCAGCTGTTTTAGGGACAGGGGTAATTCACCCCTCCACTTT.

The chain recombines TRBV6-2 or TRBV6-3 with TRBJ1-1, with 10 bases aligning to TRBD1. Germline CDR1 reads MNHEY; CDR2 reads SVGEGT. The CDR3 covers 15 residues. The J segment lost 1 base and the V segment lost 6 bases, leaving 5 bases of the junction unmatched. The CDR3 here is CASSGTGVQNTEAFF. The CDR3 DNA reads TGTGCCAGCAGCGGGACAGGGGTGCAGAACACTGAAGCTTTCTTT.

Regarding this clonotype: This may stem from a read error, because a much larger clone lies one nucleotide away. The chain is built from TRBV24-1 and TRBJ2-3; D is unresolved. The V gene's germline CDR1 is KGHDR and CDR2 SFDVKD. This CDR3 contains 14 residues. The CDR3 DNA sequence: TGTGCCAACAGTGGGGTTGGGATTGGAGATACGCAGTATTTT. Amino acids: CANSGVGIGDTQYF.

The rearrangement joins TRBV6-5 to TRBJ2-7; TRBD1 matches 10 bases. V lost 3 bases, J lost 3 bases, and 5 bases stayed unmatched. Germline values: CDR1 MNHEY, CDR2 SVGAGI. The CDR3 runs to 15 residues. The CDR3 is CASSYPGQGRYEQYF. The CDR3 nucleotides are TGTGCCAGCAGTTATCCGGGACAGGGGCGCTACGAGCAGTACTTC.

This clonotype was picked up one time. This chain connects TRBV24-1 to TRBJ2-1, with TRBD2 as a possible D gene (5 bases). Trimming cost V 0 bases and J 7 bases, with 6 bases left between them. This CDR3 comprises 13 residues. CDR1 is KGHDR and CDR2 is SFDVKD in the germline V gene. This CDR3 reads CATSDLGGNEQFF. The DNA of the CDR3 is TGTGCCACCAGTGATTTGGGAGGTAATGAGCAGTTCTTC.

The table lists this clonotype with many counts. V usage is TRBV27 and J usage is TRBJ2-7; 8 bases match TRBD2. The CDR3 consists of 15 residues. CDR1 and CDR2 from the germline V gene are MNHEY and SMNVEV (reference sequence). After removal of 6 bases from V and 0 bases from J, the junction contained 7 bases not matched to a gene. The CDR3 region has the DNA TGTGCCAGCAGGCGCGGGGGGTACGACTCCTACGAGCAGTACTTC. Translating gives CASRRGGYDSYEQYF.

This clonotype was observed at least ten times. The rearrangement joins TRBV6-2 or TRBV6-3 to TRBJ2-7; TRBD1 matches at 7 bases. This CDR3 spans 15 amino acids. Germline CDR1 reads MNHEY; CDR2 reads SVGEGT. The V and J ends lost 8 bases and 5 bases, in that order; junction bases with no gene match: 15. The CDR3 reads CASGIMLGGFHEQYF. The DNA for the CDR3 is TGTGCCAGCGGAATTATGTTAGGGGGCTTCCACGAGCAGTACTTC.

The rearrangement uses TRBV18 and TRBJ1-1; TRBD1 is a possible D gene (6 bases). V shed 3 bases and J shed 5 bases, with 19 bases lying between them. The CDR3 covers 16 residues. CDR1 and CDR2 (germline): KGHSH, LQKENI. CDR3 region: CASSPSSVTGRTEAFF. CDR3 sequence (DNA): TGTGCCAGCTCACCCAGTTCGGTTACAGGGAGAACTGAAGCTTTCTTT. Filled out from reference TRBV18 and TRBJ1-1, the complete variable domain reads NAGVMQNPRHLVRRRGQEARLRCSPMKGHSHVYWYRQLPEEGLKFMVYLQKENIIDESGMPKERFSAEFPKEGPSILRIQQVVRGDSAAYFCASSPSSVTGRTEAFFGQGTRLTVV.

As for this clonotype: One base away lies a much larger clone, so this may be a sequencing read error. The CDR3 coding sequence is TGTGCCAGTAACACTAGCGGGGTATCCTACGAGCAGTACTTC. Its translation is CASNTSGVSYEQYF. The chain is built from TRBV19 and TRBJ2-7; TRBD2 matches at 10 bases. Germline loops: CDR1 LNHDA, CDR2 SQIVND (reference sequence). There are 14 residues in the CDR3. J gave up 1 base and V 7 bases, and 4 bases lay outside the gene matches.

In DNA, the CDR3 is TGTGCCAGCAGCCAGTGGACAGGGGGCGTTATCGGGGAGCTGTTTTTT. This encodes CASSQWTGGVIGELFF. The V and J genes are TRBV7-9 and TRBJ2-2; 11 bases are a match to TRBD1. CDR3 length: 16 amino acids. J lost 7 bases, V lost 5 bases, and 9 bases had no gene match. Per germline, CDR1 SEHNR and CDR2 FQNEAQ (reference sequence). Using reference TRBV7-9 and TRBJ2-2 for the parts outside the CDR3, the full variable domain is DTGVSQNPRHKITKRGQNVTFRCDPISEHNRLYWYRQTLGQGPEFLTYFQNEAQLEKSRLLSDRFSAERPKGSFSTLEIQRTEQGDSAMYLCASSQWTGGVIGELFFGEGSRLTVL.

In regard to this clonotype: A clone one base away is much larger, so this may be a read error. This chain joins TRBV12-3 or TRBV12-4 and TRBJ2-7; TRBD2 might be the D (5 bases). This CDR3 region has 13 residues. The ends were cut back, 6 bases at V and 4 bases at J, with 13 bases in the middle. CDR3 in amino acids: CASSLTEGYEQYF. Written as DNA, the CDR3 is TGTGCCAGCAGCCTTACAGAGGGTTACGAGCAGTACTTC.